The sequence of this TCR beta chain was determined in a study of T cells in Graves' hyperthyroidism and ophthalmopathy. Amplified TCR beta CDR3 regions came from RNA transcripts. HTBI primers were used for first-round RT-PCR of the TCR CDR3. TCRdb reprocessed the multiplex PCR reads via MiXCR and lists one record per CDR3 protein. Seen here are more than 600,000 distinct CDR3 sequences, about 17% observed once, and the top ten hold over 7.5%. Trimming removed 6 bases at V and 3 bases at J, with 12 bases between. This CDR3 is built from 14 residues. Germline loops: CDR1 MNHNS, CDR2 SASEGT. The material sequenced was blood. The origin of this receptor is a man in his late teens or twenties with Graves' hyperthyroidism. The chain combines TRBV6-1 with TRBJ1-5; possible D gene TRBD1, 6 bases. Written as DNA, the CDR3 is TGTGCCAGCAGGGCTACAGGGTTCAATCAGCCCCAGCATTTT. Translation: CASRATGFNQPQHF.